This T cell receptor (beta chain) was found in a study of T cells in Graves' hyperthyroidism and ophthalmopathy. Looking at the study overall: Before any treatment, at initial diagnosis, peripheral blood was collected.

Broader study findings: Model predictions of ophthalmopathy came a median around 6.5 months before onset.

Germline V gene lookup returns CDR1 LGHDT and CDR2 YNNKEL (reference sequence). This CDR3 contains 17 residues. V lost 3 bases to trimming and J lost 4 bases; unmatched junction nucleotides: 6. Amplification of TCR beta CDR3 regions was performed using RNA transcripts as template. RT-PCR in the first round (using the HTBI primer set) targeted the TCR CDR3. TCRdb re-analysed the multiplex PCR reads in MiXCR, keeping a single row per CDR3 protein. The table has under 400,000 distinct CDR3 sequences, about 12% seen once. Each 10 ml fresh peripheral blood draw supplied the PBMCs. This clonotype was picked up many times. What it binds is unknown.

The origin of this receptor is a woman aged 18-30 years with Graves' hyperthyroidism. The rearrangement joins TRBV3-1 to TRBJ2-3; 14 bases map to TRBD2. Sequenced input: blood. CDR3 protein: CASSHGLAGGTSDTQYF. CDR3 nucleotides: TGTGCCAGCAGCCACGGACTAGCGGGAGGAACGTCAGATACGCAGTATTTT.